The TCR beta chain under discussion was sequenced for a study of T cells in Graves' hyperthyroidism and ophthalmopathy. Study in general: Initial diagnosis, before any treatment, was when peripheral blood was collected.

From germline, CDR1 is MNHEY and CDR2 SVGEGT. The CDR3 spans 14 residues. V shed 6 bases, J shed 6 bases, and the junction held 7 bases outside the gene matches. Researchers took RNA transcripts and amplified the TCR beta CDR3 regions from them. With the HTBI primer set, the TCR CDR3 went through a first round of RT-PCR. A single record per CDR3 protein comes from TCRdb applying MiXCR to the multiplex PCR reads. The sample carries roughly 510,000 distinct CDR3 sequences, roughly 20% recorded once. Clinical symptoms, serum thyroxine, TRAb, thyroid ultrasound and orbital computed tomography informed diagnoses.

The V and J genes are TRBV6-2 or TRBV6-3 and TRBJ1-5; TRBD1 agrees at 8 bases. The material sequenced was blood. The sequence was obtained from a man aged 18 to 30 with Graves' hyperthyroidism. In nucleotides, the CDR3 is TGTGCCAGCAGCCACGACAGGGGAAGTCAGCCCCAGCATTTT. Translated: CASSHDRGSQPQHF.